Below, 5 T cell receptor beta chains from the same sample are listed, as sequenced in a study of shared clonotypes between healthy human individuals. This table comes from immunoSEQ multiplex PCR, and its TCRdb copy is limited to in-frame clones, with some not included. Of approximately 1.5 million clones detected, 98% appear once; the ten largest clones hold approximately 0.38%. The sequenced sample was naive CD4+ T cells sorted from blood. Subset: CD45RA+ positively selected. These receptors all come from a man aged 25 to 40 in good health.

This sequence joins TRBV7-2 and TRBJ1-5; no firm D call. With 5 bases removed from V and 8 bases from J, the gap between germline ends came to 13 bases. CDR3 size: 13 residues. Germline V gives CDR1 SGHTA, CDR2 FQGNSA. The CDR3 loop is CASSRYVGEPQHF. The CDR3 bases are TGTGCCAGCAGCCGATATGTGGGAGAGCCCCAGCATTTT. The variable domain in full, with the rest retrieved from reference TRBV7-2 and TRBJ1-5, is GAGVSQSPSNKVTEKGKDVELRCDPISGHTALYWYRQSLGQGLEFLIYFQGNSAPDKSGLPSDRFSAERTGGSVSTLTIQRTQQEDSAVYLCASSRYVGEPQHFGDGTRLSIL.

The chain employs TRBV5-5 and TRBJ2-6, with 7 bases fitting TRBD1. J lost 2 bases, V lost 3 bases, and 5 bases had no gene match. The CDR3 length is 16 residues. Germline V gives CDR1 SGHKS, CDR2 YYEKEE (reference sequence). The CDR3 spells CASSSVTGPGANVLTF. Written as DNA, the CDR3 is TGTGCCAGCAGCTCCGTGACAGGGCCTGGGGCCAACGTCCTGACTTTC. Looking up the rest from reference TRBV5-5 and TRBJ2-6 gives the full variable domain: DAGVTQSPTHLIKTRGQQVTLRCSPISGHKSVSWYQQVLGQGPQFIFQYYEKEERGRGNFPDRFSARQFPNYSSELNVNALLLGDSALYLCASSSVTGPGANVLTFGAGSRLTVL.

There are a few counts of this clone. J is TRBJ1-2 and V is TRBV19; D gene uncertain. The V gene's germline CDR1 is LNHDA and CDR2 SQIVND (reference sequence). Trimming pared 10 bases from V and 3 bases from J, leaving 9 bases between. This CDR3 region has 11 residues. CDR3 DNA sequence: TGTGCCACTCTCCAGGACTATGGCTACACCTTC. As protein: CATLQDYGYTF.

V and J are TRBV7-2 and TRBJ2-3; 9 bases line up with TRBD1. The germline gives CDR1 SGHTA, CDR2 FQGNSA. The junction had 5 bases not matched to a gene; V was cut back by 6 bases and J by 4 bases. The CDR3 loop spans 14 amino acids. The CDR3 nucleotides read TGTGCCAGCAGAACAAGACAGGGGGCAGATACGCAGTATTTT. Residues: CASRTRQGADTQYF.

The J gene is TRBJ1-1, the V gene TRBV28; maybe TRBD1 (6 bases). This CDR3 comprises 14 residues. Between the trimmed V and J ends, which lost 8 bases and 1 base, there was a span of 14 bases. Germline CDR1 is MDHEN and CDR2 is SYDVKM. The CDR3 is CASETTRGNTEAFF. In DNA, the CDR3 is TGTGCCAGCGAGACTACCAGGGGGAACACTGAAGCTTTCTTT.